The clone carrying this TCR beta chain appeared a few times. Its cognate antigen is unknown. Profiled with immunoSEQ multiplex PCR; TCRdb holds only in-frame clones, not every one. Of 180,000 or so clones listed, 87% are singletons. The sample originates from a study of Ad26.COV2.S vaccination and SARS-CoV-2 variants. Study-wide results and caveats: Measures of TCR breadth and depth may have fallen short of total T cell responses. The authors reported substantial breadth in spike-specific CD8+ and CD4+ T cell responses after vaccination. Participants given vaccine showed non-spike TCR breadth similar to that of placebo recipients.

Germline-derived CDR1 and CDR2 are SGDLS and YYNGEE. V was trimmed by 4 bases and J by 0 bases, leaving 12 bases between them. This CDR3 region has 15 residues. The starting material was peripheral blood, obtained after recovery from COVID-19. The origin of this receptor is a human donor who had recovered from COVID-19. The V and J genes are TRBV9 and TRBJ2-3, with D possibly called TRBD1 or TRBD2 (5 bases each). CDR3 nucleotides: TGTGCCAGCAGCCCCCTAGGGGACAGCACAGATACGCAGTATTTT. As protein: CASSPLGDSTDTQYF.